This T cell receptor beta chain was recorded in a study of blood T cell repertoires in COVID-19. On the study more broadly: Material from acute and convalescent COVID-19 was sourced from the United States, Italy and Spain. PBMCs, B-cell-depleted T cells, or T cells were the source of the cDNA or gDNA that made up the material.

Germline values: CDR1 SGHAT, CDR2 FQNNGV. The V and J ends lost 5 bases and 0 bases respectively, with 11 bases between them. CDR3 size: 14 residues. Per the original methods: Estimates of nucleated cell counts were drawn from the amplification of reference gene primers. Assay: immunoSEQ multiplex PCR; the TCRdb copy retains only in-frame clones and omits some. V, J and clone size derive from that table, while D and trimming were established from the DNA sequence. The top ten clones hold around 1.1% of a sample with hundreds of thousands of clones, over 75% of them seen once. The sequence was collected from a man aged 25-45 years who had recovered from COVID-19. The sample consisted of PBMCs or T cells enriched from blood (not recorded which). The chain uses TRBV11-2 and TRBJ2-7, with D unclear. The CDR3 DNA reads TGTGCCAGCAGCATTAGCTACTTCTCCTACGAGCAGTACTTC. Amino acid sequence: CASSISYFSYEQYF.